The present T cell receptor beta chain was sequenced within a study of blood T cell repertoires in COVID-19. Study overall: Acute and convalescent COVID-19 samples came from the United States, Italy and Spain. T cells, B-cell-depleted T cells, or PBMCs provided the cDNA or gDNA that served as material.

Germline CDR1 is SGHAT and CDR2 is FQNNGV. V shed 0 bases and J 4 bases; nucleotides not matched to a gene: 1. CDR3 length: 15 amino acids. Original processing notes: Reference gene primer amplification gave nucleated cell count estimates. Sequencing used immunoSEQ multiplex PCR; TCRdb keeps in-frame clones, though not all of them. V and J calls and clone size are as listed in that table; D and trimming were resolved from the DNA. The sample holds about 25,000 clones; over 75% are singletons and the top ten take approximately 64%. The sequence was collected from a woman at least 80 years old with acute or convalescent COVID-19. Sequenced material: peripheral blood. The V gene is TRBV11-2, the J gene TRBJ2-1; TRBD1 matches at 9 bases. DNA of the CDR3: TGTGCCAGCAGCTTAGACGGGACAGGGTACAATGAGCAGTTCTTC. Encoded protein: CASSLDGTGYNEQFF.